The 18 T cell receptor beta chains in this list originate from one sample, sequenced in a study of Graves' ophthalmopathy and Graves' hyperthyroidism. Transcripts of RNA were the source for amplifying TCR beta CDR3 regions. The workflow started with a first-round RT-PCR run with HTBI primers and then moved on to a second-round multiplex PCR. TCRdb used MiXCR to reprocess the multiplex PCR reads, holding one entry per CDR3 protein. The sample contains over a million distinct CDR3 sequences, roughly two fifths of which appear only once. Sequencing input: peripheral blood or thyroid tissue (not recorded which). These TCRs come from an adult man with Graves' hyperthyroidism.

The V call is TRBV12-3 or TRBV12-4, the J call TRBJ2-2; 10 bases match TRBD1. The CDR3 runs 14 residues. Trimming took 7 bases from V and 6 from J; bases not matched to a gene: 5. The CDR3 protein is CASNDDRGPGELFF. Here the CDR3 DNA reads TGTGCCAGCAACGATGACAGGGGGCCCGGGGAGCTGTTTTTT.

This clonotype occurred many times. V gene TRBV28 combines with J gene TRBJ2-7, with D perhaps matching TRBD1 (6 bases). This CDR3 is built from 13 residues. Per the germline V gene, CDR1 is MDHEN and CDR2 is SYDVKM. Between the trimmed V and J ends, which lost 6 bases and 3 bases, there was a span of 12 bases. CDR3 nucleotide sequence: TGTGCCAGCAGGTCCGGGACAAGCTACGAGCAGTACTTC. As protein: CASRSGTSYEQYF.

The chain links TRBV7-8 to TRBJ2-2, with D tentatively TRBD1 or TRBD2 (5 bases each). The CDR3 has 12 amino acids. The V end lost 5 bases, the J end lost 8 bases, and 9 bases lay between the germline ends. The germline CDR1 and CDR2 sequences are SGHVS and FQNEAQ. The CDR3 nucleotides read TGTGCCAGCAGCCCCTGGGGGGGGGAGCTGTTTTTT. Amino acid sequence: CASSPWGGELFF.

In this sample, this clonotype turned up many times. The CDR3 nucleotides read TGTGCCAGCAGGGATGGGACAGGGTCTGGAAACACCATATATTTT. Translation gives CASRDGTGSGNTIYF. The chain combines TRBV7-8 with TRBJ1-3; 9 bases fit TRBD1. The V gene end was trimmed by 6 bases and the J gene end by 1 base; junction bases not matched to a gene: 4. Germline lookup yields CDR1 SGHVS and CDR2 FQNEAQ. The CDR3 runs 15 residues.

The table lists this clonotype with many counts. The CDR3 nucleotides read TGCGCCAGCAGCCAAGAGGTTAGAGACTATGGCTACACCTTC. The encoded protein is CASSQEVRDYGYTF. The chain has TRBV4-3 and TRBJ1-2; D unclear. The CDR3 is made up of 14 amino acids. Germline V lookup: CDR1 LGHNA, CDR2 YSLEER. The germline V and J ends were trimmed by 0 bases and 3 bases, with 8 bases remaining between them.

This clonotype occurred many times. The chain recombines TRBV19 with TRBJ1-2, with 9 bases identical to TRBD1. Germline V gene sequence: CDR1 LNHDA, CDR2 SQIVND (reference sequence). CDR3 size: 16 residues. V lost 5 bases and J lost 6; bases outside the gene matches: 13. This CDR3 reads CASSPRSGTGSHGYTF. The CDR3 coding sequence is TGTGCCAGTAGTCCCCGTTCCGGGACAGGGTCGCATGGCTACACCTTC.

A word on this clonotype: An end of the junction does not agree with germline; a read error may underlie this. The chain couples TRBV12-3 or TRBV12-4 to TRBJ2-7, with 9 bases that match TRBD1. The CDR3 is made up of 14 amino acids. CDR3 amino acids: CASRQPGQGDEQCF. The CDR3 coding sequence is TGTGCCAGCAGGCAACCGGGACAGGGAGACGAGCAGTGCTTC.

As regards this clonotype: One end of the junction fails to match germline, which may point to a read error. The genes are TRBV29-1 and TRBJ2-1, with a possible D match to TRBD2 (5 bases). The CDR3 totals 11 residues. Germline assignment: CDR1 SQVTM and CDR2 ANQGSEA. The DNA of the CDR3 is TGTTTAGGAGGCTCCTACAATGAGCAGTTCTTC. It specifies CLGGSYNEQFF.

The gene calls are TRBV29-1 and TRBJ1-3; the match to TRBD1 covers 7 bases. CDR3 length: 15 amino acids. V gave up 4 bases and J gave up 2 bases; unmatched junction bases: 8. CDR1 and CDR2 from the germline V gene are SQVTM and ANQGSEA. CDR3 sequence reads: CSVAQGKGTGNTIYF. The DNA for the CDR3 is TGCAGCGTTGCACAGGGGAAAGGCACTGGAAACACCATATATTTT.

As for this clonotype: A much larger clone sits a single nucleotide away, making a read error possible. The rearrangement joins TRBV5-6 to TRBJ2-5; D might be TRBD1 (6 bases). CDR1 is SGHDT, CDR2 YYEEEE, per germline. There are 15 residues in the CDR3. This chain's CDR3 is CAGRPDRSLAETQYF. The CDR3, as DNA: TGTGCCGGCAGACCAGACAGGAGCTTGGCAGAGACCCAGTACTTC.

This clonotype was seen at least ten times. This rearrangement joins TRBV9 to TRBJ2-7; D uncertain. V was shortened by 4 bases and J by 2 bases, with 13 bases between the two germline ends. The CDR3 is 14 residues long. Per germline, CDR1 SGDLS and CDR2 YYNGEE. DNA for the CDR3: TGTGCCAGCAGCCCCGGGCACGGAACCTACGAGCAGTACTTC. Translated: CASSPGHGTYEQYF.

Concerning this clonotype itself: At one boundary the junction diverges from the germline segment, which might be a read error. This chain joins TRBV10-2 and TRBJ1-1; no clear D gene. The germline V gene has CDR1 WSHSY and CDR2 SAAADI. The CDR3 runs to 13 residues. The CDR3 loop is CASKLLELAEAFF. CDR3 sequence (DNA): TGTGCCAGCAAACTTCTGGAGTTGGCTGAAGCTTTCTTT.

At least ten counts were recorded for this clonotype. The gene calls are TRBV5-1 and TRBJ2-1; TRBD1 aligns across 7 bases. V lost 0 bases and J lost 9; bases outside the gene matches: 0. This CDR3 spans 12 amino acids. In germline, CDR1 is SGHRS, CDR2 YFSETQ. The CDR3 nucleotides are TGCGCCAGCAGCTTGGCAGGGGGTGAGCAGTTCTTC. Translating gives CASSLAGGEQFF.

This clonotype was counted only a few times. The J gene is TRBJ1-2, the V gene TRBV10-2; possibly TRBD1 for D (6 bases). Per the germline V gene, CDR1 is WSHSY and CDR2 is SAAADI. The length of the CDR3 is 14 residues. Trimming removed 2 bases at V and 5 bases at J, with 12 bases between. The CDR3 region is CASSEGPRGYGYTF. CDR3 sequence (DNA): TGCGCCAGCAGTGAGGGACCGAGGGGGTATGGCTACACCTTC.

In this sample, this clonotype turned up a few times. The rearrangement links TRBV6-4 to TRBJ1-2, with TRBD1 identical over 9 bases. The CDR3 contains 12 residues. Per the germline V gene, CDR1 is MRHNA and CDR2 is SNTAGT. With V trimmed by 8 bases and J by 8 bases, 6 bases remained unmatched. The CDR3 DNA follows: TGTGCCAGCGGGGGGGACAGGGAAGGCTACACCTTC. It codes for CASGGDREGYTF.

This clonotype was counted ten times or more. The chain recombines TRBV7-9 with TRBJ2-6, with D possibly matching TRBD1 (6 bases). This CDR3 comprises 15 residues. V lost 6 bases and J lost 1, with 10 bases in between. Germline V gives CDR1 SEHNR, CDR2 FQNEAQ (reference sequence). In DNA, the CDR3 is TGTGCCAGCAGTCCACAGGGATCTGGGGCCAACGTCCTGACTTTC. This gives the protein CASSPQGSGANVLTF.

In its sample, this clonotype was seen many times. One junction end does not reproduce the germline sequence, and a read error may be involved. V is TRBV10-2 and J is TRBJ1-2; D is unresolved. Germline assignment: CDR1 WSHSY and CDR2 SAAADI. The CDR3 totals 13 residues. CDR3 bases: TGTGCCAGCATCGGCCCCCCTCCCACTGGCTACACCTTC. Amino acids: CASIGPPPTGYTF.

The chain uses TRBV25-1 and TRBJ2-1; no reliable D call. The CDR3 spans 15 residues. Per germline, CDR1 MGHDK and CDR2 SYGVNS. Trimming removed 6 bases at V and 0 bases at J, with 12 bases between. The CDR3 here is CASSPAVFSYNEQFF. CDR3 nucleotides: TGTGCCAGCAGCCCGGCTGTTTTCTCCTACAATGAGCAGTTCTTC.